The sequence of this T cell receptor (beta chain) was determined in a study of blood T cell repertoires in COVID-19. The wider study: Both acute and convalescent COVID-19 samples were obtained from the United States, Italy and Spain. Sources were T cells, B-cell-depleted T cells, or PBMCs; the material itself was cDNA or gDNA.

Methods used by the authors: Amplification with reference gene primers provided the estimates of nucleated cell counts. Sequencing used immunoSEQ multiplex PCR; TCRdb keeps in-frame clones, though not all of them. V and J calls and clone size are those listed in that table; D and trimming were worked out from the DNA. This table holds more than 65,000 clones, approximately 78% found once. J was trimmed by 3 bases and V by 6 bases; bases with no gene match: 7. The CDR3 contains 14 residues. Germline V lookup: CDR1 MNHEY, CDR2 SVGAGI. The sequenced material came from peripheral blood. The sequence derives from a woman of 80 years or more with acute or convalescent COVID-19. The chain is built from TRBV6-5 and TRBJ2-7; 8 bases agree with TRBD1. The CDR3 here is CASRKTGVNYEQYF. The CDR3 DNA reads TGTGCCAGCAGGAAGACAGGGGTAAACTACGAGCAGTACTTC.